These 26 T cell receptor beta chains were sequenced from one sample in a study of CD8 T cells in Susac syndrome. When the RNA was reverse transcribed, random hexamers were used with an input of roughly 0.5 to 1 ug. MiXCR, run by TCRdb on the immunoSEQ multiplex PCR reads, gives a single entry per CDR3 protein. The sample consists of about 190,000 distinct CDR3 sequences, approximately 93% of them appearing once. The sequenced sample consisted of CD4+ T cells from PBMCs. The receptors shown here come from a human donor in good health.

CDR3 coding DNA: TGTGCCAGCAGACCCGTGACAAGGCGAGAGACCCAGTACTTC. Its translation is CASRPVTRRETQYF. The chain recombines TRBV28 with TRBJ2-5; D is uncertain. The CDR3 has 14 amino acids. Germline V gene sequence: CDR1 MDHEN, CDR2 SYDVKM. The V gene lost 6 bases and the J gene lost 4 bases, with 15 bases spanning the gap. The entire variable domain, with the rest obtained from reference TRBV28 and TRBJ2-5, is as follows: DVKVTQSSRYLVKRTGEKVFLECVQDMDHENMFWYRQDPGLGLRLIYFSYDVKMKEKGDIPEGYSVSREKKERFSLILESASTNQTSMYLCASRPVTRRETQYFGPGTRLLVL.

The genes are TRBV3-1 and TRBJ2-5, with D perhaps TRBD1 or TRBD2 (6 bases each). The CDR3 has 13 amino acids. Trimming cost V 6 bases and J 5 bases, with 13 bases left between them. Germline CDR1 is LGHDT and CDR2 is YNNKEL (reference sequence). CDR3 coding DNA: TGTGCCAGCAGTCCGGGGGCAGGGGAGACCCAGTACTTC. Its translation: CASSPGAGETQYF.

The rearrangement joins TRBV9 to TRBJ2-1; 9 nucleotides align to TRBD2. Germline lookup yields CDR1 SGDLS and CDR2 YYNGEE. V shed 2 bases and J 4 bases; nucleotides not matched to a gene: 4. The CDR3 has 15 residues. The CDR3 DNA is TGTGCCAGCAGCGTCTCTAGCGGGGCTTACAATGAGCAGTTCTTC. Amino acids: CASSVSSGAYNEQFF.

CDR3 sequence: CASSLGQGSNTGELFF. CDR3 sequence (DNA): TGTGCCAGTAGCCTTGGACAGGGCTCGAACACCGGGGAGCTGTTTTTT. This sequence joins TRBV19 and TRBJ2-2, with TRBD1 matching over 8 bases. Germline CDR1 is LNHDA and CDR2 is SQIVND (reference sequence). Unmatched junction bases numbered 6, after V lost 6 bases and J lost 0 bases. This CDR3 comprises 16 residues. The full variable domain, in which reference TRBV19 and TRBJ2-2 provide the parts outside the CDR3, is DGGITQSPKYLFRKEGQNVTLSCEQNLNHDAMYWYRQDPGQGLRLIYYSQIVNDFQKGDIAEGYSVSREKKESFPLTVTSAQKNPTAFYLCASSLGQGSNTGELFFGEGSRLTVL.

The V and J genes are TRBV12-3 or TRBV12-4 and TRBJ1-1, with TRBD1 matching over 8 bases. The CDR3 contains 15 residues. V lost 3 bases, J lost 2 bases, and 5 bases stayed unmatched. In DNA, the CDR3 is TGTGCCAGCAGTTTGAGTGCAGGGGGCAACACTGAAGCTTTCTTT. This sequence encodes CASSLSAGGNTEAFF.

The CDR3 loop is CASSQEGWTGQNTEAFF. CDR3 DNA: TGTGCCAGCAGCCAAGAAGGGTGGACAGGTCAGAACACTGAAGCTTTCTTT. The rearrangement links TRBV3-1 to TRBJ1-1, with 7 bases aligning to TRBD1. CDR3 size: 17 residues. Germline trimming cut 0 bases from V and 1 base from J; bases unmatched to any gene: 8. Germline CDR1 LGHDT, CDR2 YNNKEL (reference sequence). Based on the CDR3 plus reference TRBV3-1 and TRBJ1-1, the full variable domain is DTAVSQTPKYLVTQMGNDKSIKCEQNLGHDTMYWYKQDSKKFLKIMFSYNNKELIINETVPNRFSPKSPDKAHLNLHINSLELGDSAVYFCASSQEGWTGQNTEAFFGQGTRLTVV.

The V call is TRBV2, the J call TRBJ2-5; 7 nucleotides match TRBD1. V shed 6 bases, J shed 1 base, and the junction held 5 bases outside the gene matches. The CDR3 sequence is 14 residues long. The germline V gene has CDR1 SNHLY and CDR2 FYNNEI. The CDR3 region has the DNA TGTGCCAGCAGCACCGGGACAGTCCAAGAGACCCAGTACTTC. Residues: CASSTGTVQETQYF.

This clonotype was counted only a few times. This chain joins TRBV5-1 and TRBJ2-2; 9 nucleotides agree with TRBD2. V lost 1 base to trimming and J lost 4 bases; unmatched junction nucleotides: 8. The CDR3 extends over 17 amino acids. The V gene's germline CDR1 is SGHRS and CDR2 YFSETQ. The CDR3 DNA is TGCGCCAGCAGCTTGCGGCCAGCGGGGGGTTCCACCGGGGAGCTGTTTTTT. Translating gives CASSLRPAGGSTGELFF.

The chain couples TRBV12-5 to TRBJ1-1; TRBD1 might be the D (5 bases). This CDR3 has 14 residues. The germline V gene encodes CDR1 LGHNT and CDR2 FRNRAP. V was clipped by 4 bases and J by 2 bases, with 11 bases between them. CDR3 in amino acids: CASGSGALNTEAFF. CDR3 in DNA: TGTGCTAGTGGTTCCGGGGCCCTTAACACTGAAGCTTTCTTT. Based on the CDR3 plus reference TRBV12-5 and TRBJ1-1, the full variable domain is DARVTQTPRHKVTEMGQEVTMRCQPILGHNTVFWYRQTMMQGLELLAYFRNRAPLDDSGMPKDRFSAEMPDATLATLKIQPSEPRDSAVYFCASGSGALNTEAFFGQGTRLTVV.

V and J are TRBV12-3 or TRBV12-4 and TRBJ1-6; possible D gene TRBD1, 6 bases. V was trimmed by 2 bases and J by 6 bases, leaving 11 bases between them. The CDR3 has 15 amino acids. CDR3 sequence: CASSLNTGINSPLHF. The CDR3 DNA follows: TGTGCCAGCAGTTTAAACACAGGGATTAATTCACCCCTCCACTTT.

The chain employs TRBV5-1 and TRBJ2-2; D assignment may be TRBD1 or TRBD2 (5 bases each). The CDR3 extends over 13 amino acids. Germline loops: CDR1 SGHRS, CDR2 YFSETQ. The ends were cut back, 0 bases at V and 13 bases at J, with 13 bases in the middle. CDR3 residues: CASSLEGSGGLFF. The CDR3 region has the DNA TGCGCCAGCAGCTTGGAGGGGTCCGGAGGGCTGTTTTTT.

This clonotype was seen a single time. Here the CDR3 DNA reads TGCGCCAGCAGCTGGGACTTAAACATTCAGTACTTC. Encoded protein: CASSWDLNIQYF. The chain uses TRBV5-1 and TRBJ2-4, with a possible D match to TRBD2 (6 bases). This CDR3 comprises 12 residues. V lost 3 bases, J lost 6 bases, and 7 bases lay in between. Germline V gene sequence: CDR1 SGHRS, CDR2 YFSETQ. The variable domain in full, completed from reference TRBV5-1 and TRBJ2-4, reads KAGVTQTPRYLIKTRGQQVTLSCSPISGHRSVSWYQQTPGQGLQFLFEYFSETQRNKGNFPGRFSGRQFSNSRSEMNVSTLELGDSALYLCASSWDLNIQYFGAGTRLSVL.

The chain links TRBV28 to TRBJ1-1; a possible D gene is TRBD1 (5 bases). CDR1 is MDHEN, CDR2 SYDVKM, per germline. The CDR3 has 16 residues. Trimming took off 6 bases at V and 1 base at J, with 18 bases between the two ends. The CDR3 spells CASSEIGTRENTEAFF. In DNA, the CDR3 is TGTGCCAGCAGCGAAATTGGGACCAGGGAGAACACTGAAGCTTTCTTT.

The chain employs TRBV3-1 and TRBJ2-5; D unresolved. This CDR3 is built from 11 residues. The germline CDR1 and CDR2 sequences are LGHDT and YNNKEL (reference sequence). V lost 2 bases and J 5 bases, leaving 3 bases between the germline ends. The CDR3 nucleotides read TGTGCCAGCAGCCAAAAGGAGACCCAGTACTTC. Amino acid sequence: CASSQKETQYF.

The chain combines TRBV5-1 with TRBJ1-1; D may be TRBD1 (6 bases). The germline V gene encodes CDR1 SGHRS and CDR2 YFSETQ. This CDR3 has 14 residues. V lost 3 bases, J lost 0 bases, and 9 bases lay in between. The CDR3 sequence: CASSSGHLNTEAFF. In nucleotides, the CDR3 is TGCGCCAGCAGCTCGGGACACCTGAACACTGAAGCTTTCTTT.

This clonotype was counted once. V and J are TRBV10-3 and TRBJ1-3; possibly TRBD1 for D (5 bases). Trimming pared 10 bases from V and 0 bases from J, leaving 7 bases between. CDR3 length: 12 amino acids. Germline lookup yields CDR1 ENHRY and CDR2 SYGVKD. CDR3 bases: TGTGCCACCAGGGTCTCTGGAAACACCATATATTTT. Translated: CATRVSGNTIYF.

The chain is built from TRBV19 and TRBJ1-5; D unclear. With 9 bases removed from V and 4 bases from J, the gap between germline ends came to 10 bases. This CDR3 is built from 12 residues. Germline assignment: CDR1 LNHDA and CDR2 SQIVND (reference sequence). CDR3 amino acids: CASRVPNQPQHF. CDR3 DNA: TGTGCCAGCCGGGTCCCAAATCAGCCCCAGCATTTT.

This clonotype was observed a single time. V usage is TRBV28 and J usage is TRBJ1-6; the D is unclear. This CDR3 has 15 residues. Germline V gene lookup returns CDR1 MDHEN and CDR2 SYDVKM. Trimming left V 2 bases short and J 9 bases short, with 14 bases between. The CDR3 nucleotides are TGTGCCAGCAGTTTAAAAGGTCGAGGAGTTTCACCCCTCCACTTT. Amino acids: CASSLKGRGVSPLHF.

The chain's CDR3 is CSVAFLEQGGLGDYGYTF. The CDR3 coding sequence is TGCAGCGTTGCATTCCTGGAACAGGGAGGGTTAGGCGACTATGGCTACACCTTC. The chain combines TRBV29-1 with TRBJ1-2; D may be TRBD1 (6 bases). The CDR3 has 18 residues. V was shortened by 4 bases and J by 3 bases, with 27 bases between the two germline ends. Germline CDR1 is SQVTM and CDR2 is ANQGSEA.

The chain is built from TRBV7-3 and TRBJ2-5, with TRBD2 matching over 8 bases. Germline CDR1 is SGHTA and CDR2 is FQGTGA. CDR3 length: 14 amino acids. V dropped 5 bases and J dropped 7; count of bases not matched to a gene: 9. CDR3 sequence: CASSPSGGVGTQYF. The CDR3, as DNA: TGTGCCAGCAGCCCCTCGGGAGGGGTTGGGACCCAGTACTTC.

The rearrangement joins TRBV12-5 to TRBJ1-1; D is ambiguous. Per germline, CDR1 LGHNT and CDR2 FRNRAP. The CDR3 length is 11 residues. The germline V and J ends were trimmed by 3 bases and 5 bases, with 4 bases remaining between them. The CDR3 nucleotides read TGTGCTAGTGGTTTACTAACTGAAGCTTTCTTT. This sequence encodes CASGLLTEAFF.

V usage is TRBV29-1 and J usage is TRBJ2-7; D is perhaps TRBD1 or TRBD2 (5 bases each). Germline V gene sequence: CDR1 SQVTM, CDR2 ANQGSEA. CDR3 length: 13 amino acids. With 6 bases removed from V and 0 bases from J, the gap between germline ends came to 12 bases. The CDR3: CSVRRGSSYEQYF. The CDR3 DNA follows: TGCAGCGTGCGACGGGGCAGCTCCTACGAGCAGTACTTC.

This clonotype showed up just a few times. The chain recombines TRBV12-3 or TRBV12-4 with TRBJ1-2, with 10 bases fitting TRBD1. CDR3 length equals 14 residues. V gave up 5 bases and J gave up 3 bases; unmatched junction bases: 3. CDR3 coding DNA: TGTGCCAGCAGTCGGGACAGGGGAGACTATGGCTACACCTTC. Its translation: CASSRDRGDYGYTF.

The chain has TRBV9 and TRBJ2-1; 8 bases align to TRBD2. Trimming took 0 bases from V and 2 from J; bases not matched to a gene: 1. The germline V gene encodes CDR1 SGDLS and CDR2 YYNGEE. The CDR3 has 15 amino acids. Here the CDR3 reads CASSVGAGAYNEQFF. DNA for the CDR3: TGTGCCAGCAGCGTAGGAGCGGGGGCCTACAATGAGCAGTTCTTC. Full variable domain (remainder filled in from reference TRBV9 and TRBJ2-1): DSGVTQTPKHLITATGQRVTLRCSPRSGDLSVYWYQQSLDQGLQFLIQYYNGEERAKGNILERFSAQQFPDLHSELNLSSLELGDSALYFCASSVGAGAYNEQFFGPGTRLTVL.

The chain employs TRBV3-1 and TRBJ2-3; D is possibly TRBD1 (6 bases). Germline CDR1 reads LGHDT; CDR2 reads YNNKEL (reference sequence). Trimming took off 5 bases at V and 0 bases at J, with 12 bases between the two ends. The CDR3 has 15 residues. The CDR3 loop is CASSTQGSSTDTQYF. The CDR3 nucleotides are TGTGCCAGCAGCACCCAGGGGTCTAGCACAGATACGCAGTATTTT.

In its sample, this clonotype was seen once. The genes are TRBV19 and TRBJ1-1; possibly TRBD1 for D (6 bases). Germline V CDR1 and CDR2: LNHDA, SQIVND (reference sequence). The ends were cut back, 11 bases at V and 0 bases at J, with 10 bases in the middle. This CDR3 spans 12 amino acids. CDR3 residues: CASGTMNTEAFF. The CDR3 region has the DNA TGTGCCTCCGGGACAATGAACACTGAAGCTTTCTTT.